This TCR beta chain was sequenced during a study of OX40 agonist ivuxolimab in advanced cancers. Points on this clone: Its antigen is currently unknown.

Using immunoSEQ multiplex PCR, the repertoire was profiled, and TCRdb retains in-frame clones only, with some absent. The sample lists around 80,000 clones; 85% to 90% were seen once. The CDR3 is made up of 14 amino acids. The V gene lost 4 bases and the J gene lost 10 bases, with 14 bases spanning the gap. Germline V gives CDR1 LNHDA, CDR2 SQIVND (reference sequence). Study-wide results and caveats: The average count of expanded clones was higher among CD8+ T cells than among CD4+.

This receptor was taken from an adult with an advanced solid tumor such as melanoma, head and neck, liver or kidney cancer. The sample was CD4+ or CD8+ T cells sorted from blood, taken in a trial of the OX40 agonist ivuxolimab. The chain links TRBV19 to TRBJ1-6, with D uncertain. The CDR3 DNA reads TGTGCCAGTAGTAACAGTGGAGGAGGATCACCCCTCCACTTT. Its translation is CASSNSGGGSPLHF. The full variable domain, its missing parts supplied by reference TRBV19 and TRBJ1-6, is DGGITQSPKYLFRKEGQNVTLSCEQNLNHDAMYWYRQDPGQGLRLIYYSQIVNDFQKGDIAEGYSVSREKKESFPLTVTSAQKNPTAFYLCASSNSGGGSPLHFGNGTRLTVT.